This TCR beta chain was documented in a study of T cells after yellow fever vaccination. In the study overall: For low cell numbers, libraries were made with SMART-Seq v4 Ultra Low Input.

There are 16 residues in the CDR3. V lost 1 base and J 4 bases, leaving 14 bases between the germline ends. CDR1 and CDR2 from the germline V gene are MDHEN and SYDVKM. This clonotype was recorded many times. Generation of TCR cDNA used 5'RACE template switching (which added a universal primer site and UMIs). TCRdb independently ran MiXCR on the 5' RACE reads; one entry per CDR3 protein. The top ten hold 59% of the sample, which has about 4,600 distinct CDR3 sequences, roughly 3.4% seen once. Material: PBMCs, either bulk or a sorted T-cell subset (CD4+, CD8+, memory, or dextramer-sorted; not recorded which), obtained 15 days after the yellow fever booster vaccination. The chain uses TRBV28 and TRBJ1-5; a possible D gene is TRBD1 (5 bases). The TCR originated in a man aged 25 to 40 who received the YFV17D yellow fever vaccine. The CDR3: CASSLLLAGWNQPQHF. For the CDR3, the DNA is TGTGCCAGCAGTTTATTATTAGCAGGGTGGAATCAGCCCCAGCATTTT.